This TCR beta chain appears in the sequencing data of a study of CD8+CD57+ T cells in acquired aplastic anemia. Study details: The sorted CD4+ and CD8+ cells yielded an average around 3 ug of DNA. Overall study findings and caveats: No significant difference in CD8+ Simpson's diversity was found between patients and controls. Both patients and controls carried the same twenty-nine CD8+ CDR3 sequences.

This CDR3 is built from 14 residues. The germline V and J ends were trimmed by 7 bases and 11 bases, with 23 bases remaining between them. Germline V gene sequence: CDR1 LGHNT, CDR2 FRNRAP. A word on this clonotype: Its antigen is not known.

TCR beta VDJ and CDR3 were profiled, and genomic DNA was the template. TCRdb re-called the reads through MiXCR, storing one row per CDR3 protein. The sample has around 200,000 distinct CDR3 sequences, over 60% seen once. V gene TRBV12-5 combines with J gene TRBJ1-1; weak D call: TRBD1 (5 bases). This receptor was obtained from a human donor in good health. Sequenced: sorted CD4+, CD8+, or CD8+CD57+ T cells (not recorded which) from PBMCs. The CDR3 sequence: CASAPAGGFNEAFF. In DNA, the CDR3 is TGTGCTAGTGCCCCCGCGGGGGGGTTCAATGAGGCTTTCTTT.